The 7 T cell receptor beta chains listed next were all sequenced from one sample in a study of CD8 T cells in ankylosing spondylitis. TCRdb itself ran the 5' RACE reads through MiXCR, one entry per CDR3 protein. Among hundreds of thousands of distinct CDR3 sequences listed, roughly 25% were seen once. Sequenced: blood, either unsorted or a sorted T cell fraction (not recorded which). The receptors were sampled from a male donor with ankylosing spondylitis or in good health (not recorded which).

V gene TRBV29-1 combines with J gene TRBJ2-5, with TRBD2 identical over 13 bases. Germline V gene lookup returns CDR1 SQVTM and CDR2 ANQGSEA. J gave up 2 bases and V 6 bases, and 6 bases lay outside the gene matches. The CDR3 sequence is 15 residues long. The CDR3 nucleotides are TGCAGCGTCGCGGGGACTAGCGGGATGCAAGAGACCCAGTACTTC. Protein sequence: CSVAGTSGMQETQYF.

A few counts support this clonotype. V usage is TRBV9 and J usage is TRBJ2-7, with 10 bases aligning to TRBD2. The V segment lost 2 bases and the J segment 6 bases; nucleotides outside the gene matches: 11. CDR1 and CDR2 from the germline V gene are SGDLS and YYNGEE. This CDR3 region has 16 residues. CDR3 sequence reads: CASSVTSGTSLAEQYF. DNA of the CDR3: TGTGCCAGCAGCGTCACTAGCGGGACGTCCCTAGCCGAGCAGTACTTC.

The chain combines TRBV6-1 with TRBJ2-5; either TRBD1 or TRBD2 may supply D (5 bases each). CDR1 is MNHNS, CDR2 SASEGT, per germline. V was shortened by 7 bases and J by 5 bases, with 14 bases between the two germline ends. The CDR3 runs 13 residues. The CDR3 sequence: CASMRAGLETQYF. The CDR3, as DNA: TGTGCCAGCATGAGGGCAGGGCTGGAGACCCAGTACTTC.

This clonotype was found a few times. The rearrangement uses TRBV7-2 and TRBJ2-1; 7 nucleotides line up with TRBD2. This CDR3 is 14 amino acids long. Germline CDR1 SGHTA, CDR2 FQGNSA. Trimming removed 3 bases from V and 8 bases from J; junction bases left unmatched: 7. The CDR3 bases are TGTGCCAGCAGCTTGAACGGGAGGATTGATGAGCAGTTCTTC. It encodes CASSLNGRIDEQFF.

This clonotype was seen repeatedly, ten times or more. This chain links TRBV20-1 with TRBJ2-1; 9 bases agree with TRBD2. CDR1 is DFQATT, CDR2 SNEGSKA, per germline (reference sequence). This CDR3 has 14 amino acids. The trim removed 5 bases at V and 2 bases at J, leaving 4 bases unmatched. The CDR3 bases are TGCAGTGCTCCGCGGGAGGGTACCTACAATGAGCAGTTCTTC. Translating it yields CSAPREGTYNEQFF.

This clonotype was detected many times. The chain couples TRBV5-5 to TRBJ2-5, with D maybe TRBD2 (5 bases). From germline, CDR1 is SGHKS and CDR2 YYEKEE (reference sequence). The V and J ends lost 0 bases and 5 bases respectively, with 8 bases between them. The CDR3 sequence is 13 residues long. The CDR3 reads CASSLAGMETQYF. The CDR3 region has the DNA TGTGCCAGCAGCTTGGCCGGGATGGAGACCCAGTACTTC.

Ten or more counts support this clonotype. V and J are TRBV15 and TRBJ2-5, with D unresolved. Germline loops: CDR1 LNHNV, CDR2 YYDKDF (reference sequence). CDR3 size: 13 residues. Trimming took 0 bases from V and 2 from J, leaving 4 bases between them. The DNA of the CDR3 is TGTGCCACCAGCAGAGAGGCTCAAGAGACCCAGTACTTC. It encodes CATSREAQETQYF.